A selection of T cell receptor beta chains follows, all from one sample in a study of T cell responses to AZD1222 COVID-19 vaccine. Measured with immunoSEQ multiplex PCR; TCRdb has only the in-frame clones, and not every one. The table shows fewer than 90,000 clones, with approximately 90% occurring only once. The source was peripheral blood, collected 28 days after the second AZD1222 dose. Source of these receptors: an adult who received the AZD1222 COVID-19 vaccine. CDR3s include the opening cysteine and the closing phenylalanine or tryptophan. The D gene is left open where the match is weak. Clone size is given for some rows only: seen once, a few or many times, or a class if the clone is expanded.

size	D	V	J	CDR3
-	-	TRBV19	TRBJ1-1	CASSIGRTPNTEAFF
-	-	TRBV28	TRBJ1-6	CASSLQSLPLHF
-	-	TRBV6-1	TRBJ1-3	CASSEVGGSGNTIYF
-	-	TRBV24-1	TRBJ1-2	CATSDSRWGSFYGYTF
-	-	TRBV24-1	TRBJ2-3	CATGSGSTDTQYF
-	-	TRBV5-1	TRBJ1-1	CASSLGTAAEAFF
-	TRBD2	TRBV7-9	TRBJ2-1	CASSLGLAADEQFF
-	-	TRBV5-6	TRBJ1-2	CASSLGQRQVLGYTF
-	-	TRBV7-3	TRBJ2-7	CASSLDGLGEQYF
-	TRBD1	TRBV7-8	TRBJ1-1	CASSWTGLFGAFF
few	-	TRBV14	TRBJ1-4	CASSQDAPGPSEKLFF
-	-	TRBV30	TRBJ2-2	CAWSRPNTGELFF
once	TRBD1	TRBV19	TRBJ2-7	CASTPRTGGYGEQYF
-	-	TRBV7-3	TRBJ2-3	CASSLLGETDTQYF
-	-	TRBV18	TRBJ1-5	CASSQQGSNQPQHF
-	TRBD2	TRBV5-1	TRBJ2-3	CASSPTAWTRGVDTQYF
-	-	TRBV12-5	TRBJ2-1	CASGLERGEQFF
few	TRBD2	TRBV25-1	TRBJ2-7	CASSEFLAGDEQYF
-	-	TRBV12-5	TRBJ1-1	CASGLPQVEAFF
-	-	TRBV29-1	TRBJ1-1	CSVRGMAGNTEAFF
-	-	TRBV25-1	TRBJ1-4	CASSEWADSEKLFF
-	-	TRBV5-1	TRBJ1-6	CASSHPEGPKVFYNSPLHF
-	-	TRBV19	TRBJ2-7	CASSHSSGHHSSYEQYF
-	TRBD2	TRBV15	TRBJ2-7	CATSRDFASSGTYEQYF
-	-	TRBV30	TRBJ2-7	CAWRPSSYEQYF
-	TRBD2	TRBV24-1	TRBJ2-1	CATSDPGRRGRGDEQFF
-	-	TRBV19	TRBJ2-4	CASRTGTLKNIQYF
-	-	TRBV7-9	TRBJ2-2	CASSFWGTRKNTGELFF